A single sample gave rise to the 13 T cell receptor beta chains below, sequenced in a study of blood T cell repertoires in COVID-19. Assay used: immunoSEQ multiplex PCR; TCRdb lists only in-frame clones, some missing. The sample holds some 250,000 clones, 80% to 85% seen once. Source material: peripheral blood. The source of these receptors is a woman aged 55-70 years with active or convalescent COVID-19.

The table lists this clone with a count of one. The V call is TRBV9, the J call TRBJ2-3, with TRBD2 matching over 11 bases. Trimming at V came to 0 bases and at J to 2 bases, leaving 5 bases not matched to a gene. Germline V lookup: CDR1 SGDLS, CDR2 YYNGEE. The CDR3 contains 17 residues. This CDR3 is CASSVVGSGGATDTQYF. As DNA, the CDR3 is TGTGCCAGCAGCGTAGTGGGTAGCGGGGGGGCCACAGATACGCAGTATTTT.

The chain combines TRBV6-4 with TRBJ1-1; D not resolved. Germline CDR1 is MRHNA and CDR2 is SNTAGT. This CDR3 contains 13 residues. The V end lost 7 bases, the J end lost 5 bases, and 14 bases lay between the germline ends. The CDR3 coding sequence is TGTGCCAGCAAGTTCGGAGGGAGGACTGAAGCTTTCTTT. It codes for CASKFGGRTEAFF.

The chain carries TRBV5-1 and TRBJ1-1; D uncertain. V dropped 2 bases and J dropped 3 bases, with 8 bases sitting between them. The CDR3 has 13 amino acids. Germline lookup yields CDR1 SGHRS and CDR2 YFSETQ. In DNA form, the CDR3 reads TGCGCCAGCAGCTTAAGACAACACACTGAAGCTTTCTTT. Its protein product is CASSLRQHTEAFF.

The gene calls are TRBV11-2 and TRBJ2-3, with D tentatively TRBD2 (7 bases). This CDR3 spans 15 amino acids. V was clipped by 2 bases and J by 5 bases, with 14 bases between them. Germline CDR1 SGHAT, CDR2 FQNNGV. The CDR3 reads CASSLLGGQEDTQYF. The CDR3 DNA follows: TGTGCCAGCAGCTTATTGGGGGGGCAGGAAGATACGCAGTATTTT.

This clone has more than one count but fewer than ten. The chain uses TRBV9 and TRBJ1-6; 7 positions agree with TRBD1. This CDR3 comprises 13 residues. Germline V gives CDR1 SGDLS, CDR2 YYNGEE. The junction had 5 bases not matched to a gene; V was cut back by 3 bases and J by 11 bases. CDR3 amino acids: CASSGTGLPPLHF. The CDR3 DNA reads TGTGCCAGCAGCGGGACAGGTCTGCCACCCCTCCACTTT.

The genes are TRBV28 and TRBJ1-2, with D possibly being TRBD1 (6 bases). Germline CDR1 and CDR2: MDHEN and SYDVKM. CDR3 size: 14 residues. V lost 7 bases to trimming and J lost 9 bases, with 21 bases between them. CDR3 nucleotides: TGTGCCAGCACCTCAATCGACAGGATTGTTCGCTACACCTTC. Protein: CASTSIDRIVRYTF.

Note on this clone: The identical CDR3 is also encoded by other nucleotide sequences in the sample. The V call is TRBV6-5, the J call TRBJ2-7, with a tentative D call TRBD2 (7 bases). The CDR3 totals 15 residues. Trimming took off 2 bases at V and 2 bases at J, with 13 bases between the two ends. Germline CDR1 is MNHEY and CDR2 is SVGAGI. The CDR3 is CASSYDRGGPYEQYF. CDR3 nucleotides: TGTGCCAGCAGTTACGACCGCGGGGGCCCCTACGAGCAGTACTTC.

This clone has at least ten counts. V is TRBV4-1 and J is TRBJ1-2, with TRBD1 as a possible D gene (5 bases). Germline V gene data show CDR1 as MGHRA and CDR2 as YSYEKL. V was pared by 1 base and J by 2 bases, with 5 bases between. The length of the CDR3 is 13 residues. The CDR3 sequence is CASSQAGNYGYTF. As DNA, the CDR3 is TGCGCCAGCAGCCAAGCAGGGAACTATGGCTACACCTTC.

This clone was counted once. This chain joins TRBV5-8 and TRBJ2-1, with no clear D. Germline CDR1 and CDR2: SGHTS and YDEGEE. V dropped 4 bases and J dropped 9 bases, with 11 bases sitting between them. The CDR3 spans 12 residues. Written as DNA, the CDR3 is TGTGCCAGCAGCCCAACTTTCGGTGAGCAGTTCTTC. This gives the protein CASSPTFGEQFF.

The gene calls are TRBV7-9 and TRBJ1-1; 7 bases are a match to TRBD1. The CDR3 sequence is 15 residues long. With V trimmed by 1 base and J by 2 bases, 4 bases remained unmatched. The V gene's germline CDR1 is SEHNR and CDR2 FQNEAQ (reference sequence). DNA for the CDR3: TGTGCCAGCAGCTTAGGTGACAGGGTTAACACTGAAGCTTTCTTT. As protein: CASSLGDRVNTEAFF.

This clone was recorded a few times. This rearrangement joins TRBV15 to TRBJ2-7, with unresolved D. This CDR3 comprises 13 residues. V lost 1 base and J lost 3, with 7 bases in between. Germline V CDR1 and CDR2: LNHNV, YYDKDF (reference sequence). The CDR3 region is CATSRGPYYEQYF. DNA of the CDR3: TGTGCCACCAGCAGAGGGCCATACTACGAGCAGTACTTC.

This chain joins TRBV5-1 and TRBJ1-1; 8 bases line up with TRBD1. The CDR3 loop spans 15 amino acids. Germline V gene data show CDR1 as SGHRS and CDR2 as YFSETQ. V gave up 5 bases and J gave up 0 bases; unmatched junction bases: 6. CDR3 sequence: CASRATGVVNTEAFF. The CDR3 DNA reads TGCGCCAGCAGGGCGACAGGGGTAGTGAACACTGAAGCTTTCTTT.

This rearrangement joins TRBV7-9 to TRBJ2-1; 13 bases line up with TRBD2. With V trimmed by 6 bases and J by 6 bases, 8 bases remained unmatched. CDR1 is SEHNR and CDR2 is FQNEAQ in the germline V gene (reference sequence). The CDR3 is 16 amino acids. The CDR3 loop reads CASRHTSGGVPNEQFF. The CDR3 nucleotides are TGTGCCAGCAGACACACTAGCGGGGGGGTCCCCAATGAGCAGTTCTTC.